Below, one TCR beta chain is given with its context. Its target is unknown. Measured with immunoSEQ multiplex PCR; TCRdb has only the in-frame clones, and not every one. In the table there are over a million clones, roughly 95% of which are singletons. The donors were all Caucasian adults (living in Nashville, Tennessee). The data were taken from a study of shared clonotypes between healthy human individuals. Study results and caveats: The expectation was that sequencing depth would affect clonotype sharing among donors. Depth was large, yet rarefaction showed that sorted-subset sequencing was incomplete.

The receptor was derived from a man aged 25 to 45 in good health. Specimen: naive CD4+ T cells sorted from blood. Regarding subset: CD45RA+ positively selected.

This CDR3 reads CASSLTRLFYEQFF. DNA for the CDR3: TGTGCCAGCAGTTTGACTAGACTTTTCTATGAGCAGTTCTTC. The rearrangement joins TRBV28 to TRBJ2-1; a possible D gene is TRBD2 (6 bases). The CDR3 extends over 14 amino acids. Germline values: CDR1 MDHEN, CDR2 SYDVKM. Trimming cost V 3 bases and J 8 bases, with 14 bases left between them.